Listed below are T cell receptor beta chains from one sample, sequenced in a study of blood T cell repertoires in COVID-19. TCRdb keeps only in-frame clones here, not all; method: immunoSEQ multiplex PCR. There are approximately 150,000 clones in the sample; approximately 88% occur only once, and around 5.1% lies in the top ten. Sequenced sample: PBMCs or T cells enriched from blood (not recorded which). The receptors were gathered from a man between 65 and 85 years old who had been exposed to COVID-19. CDR3s include the opening cysteine and the closing phenylalanine or tryptophan. The D gene is left open where the match is weak. A clone size is listed for some rows: how often the clone was seen (once, few, many), or a class if it is expanded.

CDR3aa: CASSYSSGIGGYTF; CDR3nt: TGTGCCAGCAGTTACTCTTCGGGGATAGGTGGCTACACCTTC; abundance: NA; d_gene: NA; v_gene: TRBV6-5; j_gene: TRBJ1-2; len: 14
CDR3aa: CATSRGTRGNQPQHF; CDR3nt: TGTGCCACCAGCAGAGGGACTCGGGGCAATCAGCCCCAGCATTTT; abundance: NA; d_gene: NA; v_gene: TRBV15; j_gene: TRBJ1-5; len: 15
CDR3aa: CATSRADPGTALQPQHF; CDR3nt: TGTGCCACCAGCAGAGCCGATCCGGGGACAGCGCTTCAGCCCCAGCATTTT; abundance: NA; d_gene: TRBD1; v_gene: TRBV15; j_gene: TRBJ1-5; len: 17
CDR3aa: CASSLYPQGAGANVLTF; CDR3nt: TGTGCCAGCAGCTTATACCCCCAGGGGGCTGGGGCCAACGTCCTGACTTTC; abundance: NA; d_gene: TRBD1; v_gene: TRBV7-3; j_gene: TRBJ2-6; len: 17
CDR3aa: CASSSLQGRQPQHF; CDR3nt: TGTGCCAGCAGCTCCCTACAGGGTAGGCAGCCCCAGCATTTT; abundance: NA; d_gene: NA; v_gene: TRBV7-8; j_gene: TRBJ1-5; len: 14
CDR3aa: CASSQNTIGAQVYGYTF; CDR3nt: TGTGCCAGCAGCCAAAACACCATTGGGGCGCAGGTCTATGGCTACACCTTC; abundance: few; d_gene: NA; v_gene: TRBV7-2; j_gene: TRBJ1-2; len: 17
CDR3aa: CASSIPGGYEQYF; CDR3nt: TGTGCCAGCAGTATCCCCGGGGGTTACGAGCAGTACTTC; abundance: NA; d_gene: NA; v_gene: TRBV6-2/TRBV6-3; j_gene: TRBJ2-7; len: 13
CDR3aa: CASSLQGRGTDTQYF; CDR3nt: TGTGCCAGCAGCTTACAGGGGCGCGGCACAGATACGCAGTATTTT; abundance: few; d_gene: NA; v_gene: TRBV7-9; j_gene: TRBJ2-3; len: 15
CDR3aa: CASGLAGGTQYF; CDR3nt: TGTGCATCCGGACTAGCGGGGGGCACGCAGTATTTT; abundance: NA; d_gene: TRBD2; v_gene: TRBV30; j_gene: TRBJ2-3; len: 12
CDR3aa: CASWGHLTDTQYF; CDR3nt: TGTGCCAGTTGGGGACACCTCACAGATACGCAGTATTTT; abundance: NA; d_gene: NA; v_gene: TRBV19; j_gene: TRBJ2-3; len: 13
CDR3aa: CATSRASGGVTGELFF; CDR3nt: TGTGCCACCAGCAGAGCTAGCGGGGGGGTCACCGGGGAGCTGTTTTTT; abundance: once; d_gene: TRBD2; v_gene: TRBV15; j_gene: TRBJ2-2; len: 16
CDR3aa: CASSQDRWGETSTDTQYF; CDR3nt: TGCGCCAGCAGCCAAGATCGTTGGGGAGAGACTAGCACAGATACGCAGTATTTT; abundance: NA; d_gene: NA; v_gene: TRBV4-3; j_gene: TRBJ2-3; len: 18
CDR3aa: CASRPRTGPNTEAFF; CDR3nt: TGTGCCAGCAGACCCAGGACAGGACCCAACACTGAAGCTTTCTTT; abundance: NA; d_gene: TRBD1; v_gene: TRBV6-5; j_gene: TRBJ1-1; len: 15
CDR3aa: CASSRDSTYTDTQYF; CDR3nt: TGCGCCAGCAGCCGGGACTCAACGTACACAGATACGCAGTATTTT; abundance: NA; d_gene: NA; v_gene: TRBV5-1; j_gene: TRBJ2-3; len: 15
CDR3aa: CASSAFDRFYEQYF; CDR3nt: TGTGCCAGCAGCGCCTTTGACAGATTCTACGAGCAGTACTTC; abundance: NA; d_gene: NA; v_gene: TRBV28; j_gene: TRBJ2-7; len: 14
CDR3aa: CASSIGQINQPQHF; CDR3nt: TGTGCCAGTAGTATTGGACAGATCAATCAGCCCCAGCATTTT; abundance: NA; d_gene: NA; v_gene: TRBV19; j_gene: TRBJ1-5; len: 14
CDR3aa: CASSPLAVPYEQYF; CDR3nt: TGTGCCAGCAGTCCCCTAGCGGTACCCTACGAGCAGTACTTC; abundance: NA; d_gene: TRBD2; v_gene: TRBV6-2/TRBV6-3; j_gene: TRBJ2-7; len: 14
CDR3aa: CASSETGKTEAFF; CDR3nt: TGCGCCAGCAGTGAGACAGGGAAAACTGAAGCTTTCTTT; abundance: NA; d_gene: NA; v_gene: TRBV10-2; j_gene: TRBJ1-1; len: 13
CDR3aa: CASSVVPGVGSPLHF; CDR3nt: TGTGCCAGCAGCGTAGTCCCCGGGGTTGGGTCACCCCTCCACTTT; abundance: NA; d_gene: NA; v_gene: TRBV9; j_gene: TRBJ1-6; len: 15
CDR3aa: CASSDQQGVVTEAFF; CDR3nt: TGCGCCAGCAGCGATCAACAGGGCGTAGTTACTGAAGCTTTCTTT; abundance: NA; d_gene: NA; v_gene: TRBV5-1; j_gene: TRBJ1-1; len: 15
CDR3aa: CASSWGPNTEAFF; CDR3nt: TGTGCCAGCAGCTGGGGCCCTAACACTGAAGCTTTCTTT; abundance: NA; d_gene: NA; v_gene: TRBV11-2; j_gene: TRBJ1-1; len: 13
CDR3aa: CASSPTADMNTEAFF; CDR3nt: TGTGCCAGCAGCCCCACCGCGGACATGAACACTGAAGCTTTCTTT; abundance: NA; d_gene: NA; v_gene: TRBV9; j_gene: TRBJ1-1; len: 15
CDR3aa: CASSSSAGGPEETQYF; CDR3nt: TGTGCCAGCAGCTCTTCAGCGGGAGGGCCGGAAGAGACCCAGTACTTC; abundance: NA; d_gene: TRBD2; v_gene: TRBV5-4; j_gene: TRBJ2-5; len: 16
CDR3aa: CASSPGGGNGYTF; CDR3nt: TGTGCCAGCAGCCCGGGGGGAGGGAATGGCTACACCTTC; abundance: NA; d_gene: NA; v_gene: TRBV7-2; j_gene: TRBJ1-2; len: 13
CDR3aa: CASSSLGTGHYEQYF; CDR3nt: TGTGCCAGCAGTTCCCTAGGGACAGGGCACTACGAGCAGTACTTC; abundance: NA; d_gene: TRBD1; v_gene: TRBV28; j_gene: TRBJ2-7; len: 15
CDR3aa: CASSPRQGGIYGYTF; CDR3nt: TGTGCCAGCAGTCCCCGGCAGGGAGGCATCTATGGCTACACCTTC; abundance: NA; d_gene: NA; v_gene: TRBV6-5; j_gene: TRBJ1-2; len: 15
CDR3aa: CASSIDGDSNQPQHF; CDR3nt: TGTGCCAGTAGTATAGATGGAGATAGCAATCAGCCCCAGCATTTT; abundance: NA; d_gene: NA; v_gene: TRBV19; j_gene: TRBJ1-5; len: 15
CDR3aa: CASSSSRGNTEAFF; CDR3nt: TGTGCCAGCAGCTCTAGCAGGGGGAACACTGAAGCTTTCTTT; abundance: once; d_gene: NA; v_gene: TRBV7-2; j_gene: TRBJ1-1; len: 14
CDR3aa: CASSLSGRAEETQYF; CDR3nt: TGCGCCAGCAGCTTGAGCGGGAGGGCCGAAGAGACCCAGTACTTC; abundance: NA; d_gene: TRBD2; v_gene: TRBV5-1; j_gene: TRBJ2-5; len: 15
CDR3aa: CASSQTGGTGELFF; CDR3nt: TGTGCCAGTAGCCAGACGGGAGGGACCGGGGAGCTGTTTTTT; abundance: NA; d_gene: TRBD2; v_gene: TRBV19; j_gene: TRBJ2-2; len: 14
CDR3aa: CASSTRPWEQYF; CDR3nt: TGTGCCAGCAGTACCAGGCCCTGGGAGCAGTACTTC; abundance: NA; d_gene: NA; v_gene: TRBV28; j_gene: TRBJ2-7; len: 12
CDR3aa: CATSRDTPRTDTQYF; CDR3nt: TGTGCCACCAGCAGAGATACACCCCGCACAGATACGCAGTATTTT; abundance: NA; d_gene: NA; v_gene: TRBV15; j_gene: TRBJ2-3; len: 15
CDR3aa: CASSLELAGIYEQYF; CDR3nt: TGTGCCAGCAGCTTGGAACTAGCGGGGATCTACGAGCAGTACTTC; abundance: few; d_gene: TRBD2; v_gene: TRBV5-4; j_gene: TRBJ2-7; len: 15
CDR3aa: CASSPRTSGGTDTQYF; CDR3nt: TGTGCCAGCAGTCCTCGGACTAGCGGGGGAACAGATACGCAGTATTTT; abundance: NA; d_gene: TRBD2; v_gene: TRBV2; j_gene: TRBJ2-3; len: 16
CDR3aa: CASSLATRETQYF; CDR3nt: TGTGCCAGCAGCTTAGCTACGCGGGAGACCCAGTACTTC; abundance: NA; d_gene: NA; v_gene: TRBV7-9; j_gene: TRBJ2-5; len: 13
CDR3aa: CASSQEASGEPTDTQYF; CDR3nt: TGCGCCAGCAGCCAAGAGGCTAGCGGGGAACCCACAGATACGCAGTATTTT; abundance: NA; d_gene: TRBD2; v_gene: TRBV4-1; j_gene: TRBJ2-3; len: 17
CDR3aa: CASSSAGGASAIYF; CDR3nt: TGTGCCAGCAGCTCTGCAGGGGGCGCTTCCGCCATATATTTT; abundance: NA; d_gene: TRBD1; v_gene: TRBV7-9; j_gene: TRBJ1-3; len: 14
CDR3aa: CASSTSLLTAGNQPQHF; CDR3nt: TGTGCCAGTAGTACCTCCCTACTGACAGCTGGCAATCAGCCCCAGCATTTT; abundance: once; d_gene: NA; v_gene: TRBV19; j_gene: TRBJ1-5; len: 17
CDR3aa: CASSRGQGASTDTQYF; CDR3nt: TGTGCCAGCAGCCGTGGACAGGGGGCTAGCACAGATACGCAGTATTTT; abundance: NA; d_gene: TRBD1; v_gene: TRBV11-2; j_gene: TRBJ2-3; len: 16
CDR3aa: CASSHRATDTQYF; CDR3nt: TGTGCCAGCAGCCACAGGGCCACAGATACGCAGTATTTT; abundance: few; d_gene: NA; v_gene: TRBV3-1/TRBV3-2; j_gene: TRBJ2-3; len: 13
CDR3aa: CASTSRGLAGEGGGEQFF; CDR3nt: TGCGCCAGCACATCGCGAGGGCTAGCGGGAGAAGGAGGCGGTGAGCAGTTCTTC; abundance: NA; d_gene: TRBD2; v_gene: TRBV23-1; j_gene: TRBJ2-1; len: 18
CDR3aa: CASSLALSGSRAEFTYEQYF; CDR3nt: TGTGCCAGCAGCTTAGCCCTTTCTGGGAGTAGGGCTGAATTCACCTACGAGCAGTACTTC; abundance: NA; d_gene: NA; v_gene: TRBV7-2; j_gene: TRBJ2-7; len: 20